The 18 T cell receptor beta chains below were found in one sample sequenced in a study of blood T cells in healthy people across ages. The second PCR ran roughly 7 to 12 cycles with a sample-barcoded 5' primer and J-beta primers. Via MiXCR, TCRdb re-called the 5' RACE reads, giving one row per CDR3 protein. The table has over 500,000 distinct CDR3 sequences, about 25% seen once. The data were also submitted as part of a second study, on T cells of mothers and their children.

Sequencing used blood. These receptors were collected from a boy aged 2 to 10 in good health.

This rearrangement joins TRBV7-9 to TRBJ1-1; 8 bases align to TRBD1. The length of the CDR3 is 13 residues. Losses at the gene ends were 3 bases for V and 6 bases for J; bases not matched to a gene: 3. Germline CDR1 is SEHNR and CDR2 is FQNEAQ (reference sequence). CDR3 sequence reads: CASSLTGDPEAFF. The CDR3 region has the DNA TGTGCCAGCAGCTTGACAGGGGACCCTGAAGCTTTCTTT. Full variable domain (remainder filled in from reference TRBV7-9 and TRBJ1-1): DTGVSQNPRHKITKRGQNVTFRCDPISEHNRLYWYRQTLGQGPEFLTYFQNEAQLEKSRLLSDRFSAERPKGSFSTLEIQRTEQGDSAMYLCASSLTGDPEAFFGQGTRLTVV.

The chain couples TRBV27 to TRBJ2-2; D may match TRBD1 or TRBD2 (6 bases each). The CDR3 extends over 15 amino acids. V gave up 10 bases and J gave up 1 base, with 16 bases separating them. Germline CDR1 reads MNHEY; CDR2 reads SMNVEV (reference sequence). The CDR3 DNA reads TGTGCCATCATAGAGGGGGGTTTGAACACCGGGGAGCTGTTTTTT. Encoded protein: CAIIEGGLNTGELFF.

The chain combines TRBV7-2 with TRBJ2-3; tentative D call: TRBD2 (7 bases). CDR3 length: 15 amino acids. Per germline, CDR1 SGHTA and CDR2 FQGNSA. V lost 3 bases and J lost 1, with 11 bases in between. CDR3 nucleotide sequence: TGTGCCAGCAGCTTTATCGGGGGGCGCACAGATACGCAGTATTTT. It is translated as CASSFIGGRTDTQYF.

This CDR3 reads CSASLRESGGYTF. Here the CDR3 DNA reads TGCAGTGCTAGTCTCAGGGAAAGTGGGGGCTACACCTTC. The chain combines TRBV20-1 with TRBJ1-2, with D possibly being TRBD1 (5 bases). The germline V and J ends were trimmed by 3 bases and 8 bases, with 16 bases remaining between them. The CDR3 totals 13 residues. Germline V gives CDR1 DFQATT, CDR2 SNEGSKA (reference sequence).

J is TRBJ2-1 and V is TRBV4-3; 7 bases fit TRBD1. The germline V gene has CDR1 LGHNA and CDR2 YSLEER. The CDR3 is 17 amino acids. Trimming removed 1 base from V and 0 bases from J; junction bases left unmatched: 6. CDR3 sequence reads: CASSQADRRLSYNEQFF. For the CDR3, the DNA is TGCGCCAGCAGCCAAGCGGACAGGCGCCTCTCCTACAATGAGCAGTTCTTC.

This clonotype has more than one count but fewer than ten. The chain employs TRBV14 and TRBJ2-5; D is uncertain. V lost 4 bases and J lost 8, with 11 bases in between. The CDR3 runs 12 residues. Germline loops: CDR1 SGHDN, CDR2 FVKESK. Here the CDR3 reads CASSRSQYTQYF. CDR3 sequence (DNA): TGTGCCAGCAGCCGCTCCCAGTACACCCAGTACTTC. The whole variable domain, remainder taken from reference TRBV14 and TRBJ2-5, is EAGVTQFPSHSVIEKGQTVTLRCDPISGHDNLYWYRRVMGKEIKFLLHFVKESKQDESGMPNNRFLAERTGGTYSTLKVQPAELEDSGVYFCASSRSQYTQYFGPGTRLLVL.

This chain connects TRBV28 to TRBJ1-1; no reliable D call. The CDR3 is 15 amino acids. Germline CDR1 and CDR2: MDHEN and SYDVKM. V shed 1 base and J shed 6 bases, with 15 bases lying between them. This chain's CDR3 is CASSLSVALTAEAFF. For the CDR3, the DNA is TGTGCCAGCAGTTTATCTGTGGCTCTAACAGCTGAAGCTTTCTTT.

The DNA for the CDR3 is TGCAGCGTTTCCGGCAGGATGGGACAAGAGACCCAGTACTTC. Its protein product is CSVSGRMGQETQYF. J is TRBJ2-5 and V is TRBV29-1; D call uncertain. The CDR3 loop spans 14 amino acids. Germline assignment: CDR1 SQVTM and CDR2 ANQGSEA. The germline V and J ends were trimmed by 5 bases and 2 bases, with 15 bases remaining between them.

V gene TRBV19 combines with J gene TRBJ2-4; D unclear. This CDR3 comprises 16 residues. Germline lookup yields CDR1 LNHDA and CDR2 SQIVND (reference sequence). V was trimmed by 3 bases and J by 2 bases, leaving 14 bases between them. The CDR3 region is CASSIFPPRTKNIQYF. In DNA, the CDR3 is TGTGCCAGTAGTATTTTCCCGCCGAGAACCAAAAACATTCAGTACTTC.

This clonotype was seen ten or more times. The J gene is TRBJ2-4, the V gene TRBV5-1; D gene uncertain. This CDR3 comprises 12 residues. V shed 0 bases and J shed 3 bases, with 1 base lying between them. In germline, CDR1 is SGHRS, CDR2 YFSETQ. This CDR3 is CASSLDKNIQYF. The CDR3 DNA sequence: TGCGCCAGCAGCTTGGACAAAAACATTCAGTACTTC.

There are a few counts of this clonotype. The rearrangement links TRBV7-9 to TRBJ2-1; 10 nucleotides align to TRBD2. Unmatched junction bases numbered 3, after V lost 3 bases and J lost 1 base. CDR3 length equals 16 residues. The V gene's germline CDR1 is SEHNR and CDR2 FQNEAQ (reference sequence). The CDR3 nucleotides are TGTGCCAGCAGCTTCAGGGGACTAGCGTCCTACAATGAGCAGTTCTTC. It codes for CASSFRGLASYNEQFF.

This clonotype turned up a few times. The rearrangement joins TRBV7-9 to TRBJ1-4; D unclear. Trimming removed 0 bases at V and 10 bases at J, with 9 bases between. The CDR3 loop spans 13 amino acids. Germline V gene lookup returns CDR1 SEHNR and CDR2 FQNEAQ (reference sequence). The CDR3 sequence: CASSLAFSSKLFF. The CDR3 bases are TGTGCCAGCAGCTTAGCCTTTTCATCAAAACTGTTTTTT.

This clonotype showed up just a few times. Germline is not matched at one junction end, which may reflect a read error. V usage is TRBV20-1 and J usage is TRBJ2-7, with D possibly TRBD1 on 5 matching bases. CDR1 is DFQATT, CDR2 SNEGSKA, per germline (reference sequence). CDR3 length: 12 residues. The CDR3: CNAEGVFREQYF. Written as DNA, the CDR3 is TGCAATGCTGAAGGGGTGTTTCGGGAGCAGTACTTC.

This clonotype has a count of ten or more. This chain links TRBV5-1 with TRBJ2-5, with a tentative D call TRBD1 (6 bases). Trimming took off 0 bases at V and 3 bases at J, with 9 bases between the two ends. The CDR3 totals 14 residues. CDR1 is SGHRS and CDR2 is YFSETQ in the germline V gene. CDR3 nucleotide sequence: TGCGCCAGCAGCTTGGGGACAGCCAAAGAGACCCAGTACTTC. Its protein product is CASSLGTAKETQYF. Using reference TRBV5-1 and TRBJ2-5 for the parts outside the CDR3, the full variable domain is KAGVTQTPRYLIKTRGQQVTLSCSPISGHRSVSWYQQTPGQGLQFLFEYFSETQRNKGNFPGRFSGRQFSNSRSEMNVSTLELGDSALYLCASSLGTAKETQYFGPGTRLLVL.

In this sample, this clonotype turned up a few times. The genes are TRBV19 and TRBJ2-6, with a possible D match to TRBD1 (5 bases). V shed 5 bases and J shed 0 bases, with 11 bases lying between them. This CDR3 region has 16 residues. The germline V gene has CDR1 LNHDA and CDR2 SQIVND (reference sequence). As DNA, the CDR3 is TGTGCCAGTAGTCCTACAGGCTTCTCTGGGGCCAACGTCCTGACTTTC. As protein: CASSPTGFSGANVLTF.

The CDR3 is CASSFDFNQPQHF. The CDR3 DNA is TGCGCCAGCAGCTTCGACTTCAATCAGCCCCAGCATTTT. The chain has TRBV5-1 and TRBJ1-5; D is undetermined. Looked up from germline, CDR1 is SGHRS and CDR2 is YFSETQ. Trimming took 2 bases from V and 3 from J, leaving 6 bases between them. The CDR3 consists of 13 residues.

The sample holds a few counts of this clonotype. The chain links TRBV20-1 to TRBJ2-1; tentatively, D is TRBD2 (6 bases). V was clipped by 3 bases and J by 4 bases, with 19 bases between them. The CDR3 runs 16 residues. Per the germline V gene, CDR1 is DFQATT and CDR2 is SNEGSKA (reference sequence). The CDR3 sequence is CSASRRAGRTYNEQFF. The CDR3 region has the DNA TGCAGTGCTAGCCGGAGGGCGGGGAGGACTTACAATGAGCAGTTCTTC.

This clonotype was counted a few times. This sequence joins TRBV19 and TRBJ1-2; D is undetermined. Germline CDR1 is LNHDA and CDR2 is SQIVND (reference sequence). The CDR3 covers 11 residues. Trimming stripped 9 bases from V and 7 bases from J, with 12 bases between. CDR3 coding DNA: TGTGCCAGCACGGCTGGGGTTGGCTACACCTTC. Protein: CASTAGVGYTF.